This section outlines one T cell receptor (beta chain) sequence together with its context. Looked up from germline, CDR1 is SGHTA and CDR2 is FQGNSA. The V gene lost 5 bases and the J gene lost 5 bases, with 6 bases spanning the gap. The CDR3 covers 11 residues. These data originate in a study of blood T cell repertoires in COVID-19. Method: immunoSEQ multiplex PCR; TCRdb's copy keeps in-frame clones and lacks some. The top ten clones hold more than 9% of a sample with approximately 300,000 clones, roughly nine tenths of them seen once. The chain joins TRBV7-2 to TRBJ2-5, with D unresolved. This receptor was identified in a woman aged 25 to 39 who had recovered from COVID-19. Sequences were obtained from PBMCs or T cells enriched from blood (not recorded which). The CDR3 nucleotides are TGTGCCAGCAGCCTTTTGGAGACCCAGTACTTC. It yields the protein CASSLLETQYF.